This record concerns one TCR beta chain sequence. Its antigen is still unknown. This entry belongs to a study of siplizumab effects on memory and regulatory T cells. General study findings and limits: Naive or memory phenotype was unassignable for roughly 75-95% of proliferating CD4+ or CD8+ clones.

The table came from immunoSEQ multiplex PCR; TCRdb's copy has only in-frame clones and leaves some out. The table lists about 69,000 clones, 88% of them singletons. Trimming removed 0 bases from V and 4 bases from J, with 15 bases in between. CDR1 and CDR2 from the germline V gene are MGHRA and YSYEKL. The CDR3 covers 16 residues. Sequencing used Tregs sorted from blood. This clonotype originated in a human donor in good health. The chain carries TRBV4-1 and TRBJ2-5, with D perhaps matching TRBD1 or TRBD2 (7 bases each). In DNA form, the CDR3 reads TGCGCCAGCAGCCAAGACCCAGGGGGGGCTGGAGAGACCCAGTACTTC. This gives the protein CASSQDPGGAGETQYF.